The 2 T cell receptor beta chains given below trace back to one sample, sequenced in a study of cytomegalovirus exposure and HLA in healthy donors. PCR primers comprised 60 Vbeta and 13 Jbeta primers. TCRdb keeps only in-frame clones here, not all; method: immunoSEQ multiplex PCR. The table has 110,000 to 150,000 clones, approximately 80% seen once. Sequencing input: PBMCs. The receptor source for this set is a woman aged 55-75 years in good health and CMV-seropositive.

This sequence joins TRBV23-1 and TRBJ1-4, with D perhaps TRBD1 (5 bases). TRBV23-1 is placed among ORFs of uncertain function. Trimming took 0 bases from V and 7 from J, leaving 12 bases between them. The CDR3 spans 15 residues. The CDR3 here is CASSQSSGWGEKLFF. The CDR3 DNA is TGCGCCAGCAGTCAATCCTCAGGGTGGGGTGAAAAACTGTTTTTT.

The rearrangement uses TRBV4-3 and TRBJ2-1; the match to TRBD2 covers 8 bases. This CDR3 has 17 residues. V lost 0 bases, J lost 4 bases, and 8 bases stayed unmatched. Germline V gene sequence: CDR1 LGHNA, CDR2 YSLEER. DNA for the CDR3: TGCGCCAGCAGCCAAGATACTGGCGCGGGGGGTTACAATGAGCAGTTCTTC. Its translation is CASSQDTGAGGYNEQFF.